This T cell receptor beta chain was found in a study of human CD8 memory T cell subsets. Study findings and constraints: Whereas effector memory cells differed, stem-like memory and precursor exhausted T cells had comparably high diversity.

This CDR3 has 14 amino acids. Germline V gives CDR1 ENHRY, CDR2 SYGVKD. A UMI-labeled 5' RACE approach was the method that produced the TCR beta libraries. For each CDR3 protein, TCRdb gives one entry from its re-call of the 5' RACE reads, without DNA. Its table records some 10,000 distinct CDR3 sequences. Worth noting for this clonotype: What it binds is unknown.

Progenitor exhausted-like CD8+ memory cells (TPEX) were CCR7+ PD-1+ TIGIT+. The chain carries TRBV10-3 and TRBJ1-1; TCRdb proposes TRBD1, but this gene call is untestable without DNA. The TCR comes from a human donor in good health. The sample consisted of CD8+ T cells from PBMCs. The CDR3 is CAISAGDSNTEAFF.